This TCR beta chain was recorded in a study of Ad26.COV2.S vaccination and SARS-CoV-2 variants. Data came from immunoSEQ multiplex PCR; TCRdb stores just in-frame clones and leaves some out. The sample yields more than 300,000 clones, about nine tenths seen once. The V end lost 2 bases, the J end lost 6 bases, and 17 bases lay between the germline ends. CDR1 and CDR2 from the germline V gene are PRHDT and FYEKMQ (reference sequence). This CDR3 region has 16 residues. Treatment specified: about 20 received Ad26.COV2.S at low or high dose, single or two shots; about five received placebo; per-sample allocation not given. Samples were taken on day 63 after the first vaccine or placebo injection.

The sequences come from peripheral blood, collected in a trial of Ad26.COV2.S vaccine versus placebo. This TCR derives from a person aged 18-65 years who received the Ad26.COV2.S COVID-19 vaccine or a placebo. The chain couples TRBV13 to TRBJ1-5; D is unclear. In nucleotides, the CDR3 is TGTGCCAGCAGCTTAAATGACCGACTGGGAAGTCAGCCCCAGCATTTT. It translates to CASSLNDRLGSQPQHF.